This entry features one T cell receptor (beta chain) sequence. The antigen remains undetermined. Amplification used 60 Vbeta primers and 13 Jbeta primers. Sequenced by immunoSEQ multiplex PCR; TCRdb stores in-frame clones only, minus some. Here the sample spans around 93,000 clones, 80% to 90% being singletons. Trimming took 1 base from V and 3 from J; bases not matched to a gene: 9. Germline V lookup: CDR1 MGHRA, CDR2 YSYEKL. The CDR3 totals 18 residues. This sample is part of a study of cytomegalovirus exposure and HLA in healthy donors. Though probably carrying unrecorded immune exposures, donors were nominally healthy at sampling. Findings and caveats of the study: Links to common viral pathogens appeared, in a later analysis, for several of the most significant clusters.

Sequenced input: PBMCs. The origin of this receptor is a man aged 25-40 years in good health and CMV-seropositive. The rearrangement joins TRBV4-1 to TRBJ2-3, with 11 positions matching TRBD2. CDR3 nucleotides: TGCGCCAGCAGCCAAGCCTTAGCGGGAGGGCCGGGGACAGATACGCAGTATTTT. Translating it yields CASSQALAGGPGTDTQYF.